One and the same sample provided the 20 T cell receptor beta chains below, sequenced in a study of cytomegalovirus exposure and HLA in healthy donors (dated by TCRdb to 2017 to 2019). Library preparation employed the immunoSEQ multiplex PCR assay. For the multiplex PCR, a mixture combining 60 forward primers for TCR Vbeta segments and 13 reverse primers for TCR Jbeta segments was used. Entries here come from immuneACCESS through TCRdb and include only in-frame sequences with V and J called. Some clones fail to appear in such tables; in the studies checked, an unresolved V gene covers under half of the shortfall, and the cause of the remainder is unknown. The sample table on file contains 70,000 to 90,000 clones. 3.5% to 4% of the sample belongs to the ten largest clones. Sample: PBMCs. These receptor sequences come from a man younger than 35 in good health and CMV-seropositive.

This sequence joins TRBV11-2 and TRBJ1-1; 8 nucleotides align to TRBD1. In germline, CDR1 is SGHAT, CDR2 FQNNGV. This CDR3 spans 16 amino acids. The J segment lost 1 base and the V segment lost 6 bases, leaving 10 bases of the junction unmatched. The CDR3 sequence: CASRGNRGVENTEAFF. The DNA of the CDR3 is TGTGCCAGCAGGGGAAACAGGGGGGTCGAGAACACTGAAGCTTTCTTT.

This chain connects TRBV28 to TRBJ1-5; D is uncertain. CDR1 is MDHEN and CDR2 is SYDVKM in the germline V gene. The ends were cut back, 5 bases at V and 6 bases at J, with 8 bases in the middle. The CDR3 is made up of 12 amino acids. In nucleotides, the CDR3 is TGTGCCAGCAGTCTCCTCAGTCAGCCCCAGCATTTT. As protein: CASSLLSQPQHF.

The chain is built from TRBV11-2 and TRBJ2-2, with 8 bases fitting TRBD1. Germline loops: CDR1 SGHAT, CDR2 FQNNGV. The V segment lost 0 bases and the J segment 5 bases; nucleotides outside the gene matches: 8. The CDR3 length is 17 residues. The CDR3 reads CASSLDLVRGRTGELFF. The CDR3 bases are TGTGCCAGCAGCTTAGATCTGGTCAGGGGGCGGACCGGGGAGCTGTTTTTT.

The chain carries TRBV28 and TRBJ1-2; 8 positions match TRBD1. The CDR3 has 15 residues. The ends lost 3 bases at V and 4 bases at J; junction bases unmatched: 7. CDR1 and CDR2 from the germline V gene are MDHEN and SYDVKM. CDR3: CASSFPLTGAYGYTF. In DNA, the CDR3 is TGTGCCAGCAGTTTCCCGCTGACAGGGGCCTATGGCTACACCTTC.

Of note for this clone: Other DNA sequences in the same sample also yield this CDR3. The chain carries TRBV5-1 and TRBJ2-7, with D perhaps TRBD2 (6 bases). The CDR3 totals 13 residues. Germline V gene data show CDR1 as SGHRS and CDR2 as YFSETQ. V was pared by 0 bases and J by 3 bases, with 7 bases between. This chain's CDR3 is CASSLGGGYEQYF. The DNA for the CDR3 is TGCGCCAGCAGCTTGGGGGGAGGCTACGAGCAGTACTTC.

The chain is built from TRBV7-9 and TRBJ1-1; a weak D match, TRBD1 (6 bases). Germline V gene lookup returns CDR1 SEHNR and CDR2 FQNEAQ (reference sequence). V gave up 6 bases and J gave up 7 bases, with 21 bases separating them. The CDR3 sequence is 15 residues long. The chain's CDR3 is CASSLGTRRRIEAFF. DNA for the CDR3: TGTGCCAGCAGTCTTGGGACAAGGCGCCGTATTGAAGCTTTCTTT.

V and J are TRBV5-8 and TRBJ1-1; D may be TRBD1 (5 bases). CDR3 length equals 13 residues. The germline V and J ends were trimmed by 7 bases and 4 bases, with 14 bases remaining between them. Per germline, CDR1 SGHTS and CDR2 YDEGEE. The CDR3 spells CASGWGGITEAFF. The CDR3 DNA reads TGTGCCAGCGGGTGGGGGGGTATCACTGAAGCTTTCTTT.

The V and J genes are TRBV9 and TRBJ2-1; TRBD2 aligns across 12 bases. Trimming removed 2 bases from V and 4 bases from J; junction bases left unmatched: 7. The CDR3 totals 17 residues. The V gene's germline CDR1 is SGDLS and CDR2 YYNGEE. The CDR3 bases are TGTGCCAGCAGCGTCTCCGGGACTAGCGGGCTATACAATGAGCAGTTCTTC. Translated, it gives CASSVSGTSGLYNEQFF.

This rearrangement joins TRBV4-1 to TRBJ2-2; 8 bases are shared with TRBD2. Germline assignment: CDR1 MGHRA and CDR2 YSYEKL. The CDR3 sequence is 14 residues long. Trimming at V came to 5 bases and at J to 4 bases, leaving 3 bases not matched to a gene. For the CDR3, the DNA is TGCGCCAGCAGCAGCGGGGGTGCCACCGGGGAGCTGTTTTTT. Amino acids: CASSSGGATGELFF.

The rearrangement links TRBV2 to TRBJ2-5; perhaps TRBD2 as D (5 bases). V was shortened by 8 bases and J by 5 bases, with 6 bases between the two germline ends. The CDR3 contains 10 residues. Looked up from germline, CDR1 is SNHLY and CDR2 is FYNNEI. CDR3 sequence (DNA): TGTGCCAGCGAGCGGGAGACCCAGTACTTC. Translation gives CASERETQYF.

This chain joins TRBV4-1 and TRBJ2-4; D perhaps matches TRBD1 (6 bases). V was cut by 2 bases and J by 0 bases, with 14 bases left in between. The CDR3 runs to 17 residues. Germline CDR1 and CDR2: MGHRA and YSYEKL. CDR3 sequence reads: CASSQPQGNIAKNIQYF. The CDR3 DNA is TGCGCCAGCAGCCAACCTCAGGGGAATATAGCCAAAAACATTCAGTACTTC.

This rearrangement joins TRBV19 to TRBJ1-2; 7 bases match TRBD1. This CDR3 comprises 12 residues. From germline, CDR1 is LNHDA and CDR2 SQIVND (reference sequence). V lost 7 bases to trimming and J lost 5 bases; unmatched junction nucleotides: 4. CDR3 DNA: TGTGCCAGTACGTCAGGGGGGTATGGCTACACCTTC. Translating it yields CASTSGGYGYTF.

This chain connects TRBV5-6 to TRBJ2-6; D is possibly TRBD2 (6 bases). V was pared by 5 bases and J by 3 bases, with 6 bases between. The length of the CDR3 is 13 residues. CDR1 SGHDT and CDR2 YYEEEE come from the germline V gene. The CDR3 loop is CASRGGGANVLTF. Here the CDR3 DNA reads TGTGCCAGCAGGGGGGGTGGGGCCAACGTCCTGACTTTC.

Written as DNA, the CDR3 is TGTGCCAGCAGCTGGCCCACTAGCGGTACCTACGAGCAGTACTTC. Protein sequence: CASSWPTSGTYEQYF. The chain recombines TRBV7-9 with TRBJ2-5; 8 nucleotides agree with TRBD2. The closer fit of TRBJ2-7 to the DNA end suggests the J call may be wrong. The germline CDR1 and CDR2 sequences are SEHNR and FQNEAQ (reference sequence). The CDR3 length is 15 residues.

V is TRBV5-4 and J is TRBJ1-2; D gene uncertain. Trimming removed 4 bases at V and 8 bases at J, with 18 bases between. Germline CDR1 SGHNT, CDR2 YYREEE (reference sequence). The CDR3 sequence is 14 residues long. DNA of the CDR3: TGTGCCAGCAGCCCCCCACGCGGGGAGGGCGGCTACACCTTC. Translating gives CASSPPRGEGGYTF.

The rearrangement links TRBV4-1 to TRBJ1-4; TRBD1 matches 8 bases. This CDR3 is built from 19 residues. Germline CDR1 is MGHRA and CDR2 is YSYEKL. After removal of 4 bases from V and 8 bases from J, the junction contained 21 bases not matched to a gene. The CDR3 sequence is CASSLTGGQGPRLREKLFF. The CDR3 DNA is TGCGCCAGCAGCCTAACCGGCGGACAGGGTCCCCGTCTTCGGGAAAAACTGTTTTTT.

In DNA form, the CDR3 reads TGTGCCAGTAGTACTAGCGGAGGCGACACAGATACGCAGTATTTT. It is translated as CASSTSGGDTDTQYF. The chain carries TRBV19 and TRBJ2-3; TRBD2 matches 7 bases. The germline CDR1 and CDR2 sequences are LNHDA and SQIVND (reference sequence). This CDR3 contains 15 residues. The trim removed 4 bases at V and 2 bases at J, leaving 6 bases unmatched.

This sequence joins TRBV6-5 and TRBJ1-5; D is unclear. Germline loops: CDR1 MNHEY, CDR2 SVGAGI. The CDR3 is made up of 14 amino acids. V was clipped by 5 bases and J by 4 bases, with 12 bases between them. The DNA of the CDR3 is TGTGCCAGCAGTACGACACGGACTAATCAGCCCCAGCATTTT. This codes for CASSTTRTNQPQHF.

The J gene is TRBJ2-1, the V gene TRBV11-2; D is unclear. V lost 1 base, J lost 5 bases, and 12 bases lay in between. The germline gives CDR1 SGHAT, CDR2 FQNNGV. The CDR3 runs to 15 residues. This CDR3 is CASSLVSRINNEQFF. The CDR3 DNA sequence: TGTGCCAGCAGCTTAGTGTCGCGGATAAACAATGAGCAGTTCTTC.

This chain joins TRBV19 and TRBJ1-5; TRBD1 agrees at 8 bases. Germline V gene data show CDR1 as LNHDA and CDR2 as SQIVND (reference sequence). The J segment lost 4 bases and the V segment lost 5 bases, leaving 10 bases of the junction unmatched. This CDR3 contains 16 residues. The CDR3 sequence: CASSAQGAAGNQPQHF. DNA for the CDR3: TGTGCCAGTAGTGCCCAGGGGGCGGCAGGTAATCAGCCCCAGCATTTT.